This T cell receptor (beta chain) was documented in a study of blood T cell repertoires in COVID-19. About the research overall: Sites in the United States, Italy and Spain provided acute and convalescent COVID-19 samples.

The table came from immunoSEQ multiplex PCR; TCRdb's copy has only in-frame clones and leaves some out. The table has 250,000 to 350,000 clones, roughly 87% seen once. CDR3 length: 14 amino acids. Looked up from germline, CDR1 is ENHRY and CDR2 is SYGVKD. Trimming took off 2 bases at V and 1 base at J, with 8 bases between the two ends. The specimen sequenced was PBMCs or T cells enriched from blood (not recorded which). The TCR sequence derives from a woman aged 18-35 years who had recovered from COVID-19. The rearrangement joins TRBV10-3 to TRBJ2-5, with D hard to call. In nucleotides, the CDR3 is TGTGCCATCAGTGAGAGTGGGCCCCAAGAGACCCAGTACTTC. It yields the protein CAISESGPQETQYF.